This T cell receptor beta chain was sequenced for a study of T cell responses to AZD1222 COVID-19 vaccine. Germline V gene data show CDR1 as MGHRA and CDR2 as YSYEKL. V gave up 4 bases and J gave up 4 bases, with 8 bases separating them. The CDR3 covers 13 residues. Profiled with immunoSEQ multiplex PCR; TCRdb holds only in-frame clones, not every one. The sample lists approximately 200,000 clones, approximately 90% seen once, with 3.4% in the top ten. The sequence was collected from an adult who received the AZD1222 COVID-19 vaccine. The input for sequencing was peripheral blood, taken 28 days after the second AZD1222 dose. V and J are TRBV4-1 and TRBJ1-5; D unresolved. DNA for the CDR3: TGCGCCAGCAGCCCAGTATCAAATCAGCCCCAGCATTTT. This sequence encodes CASSPVSNQPQHF.